This is a list of T cell receptor beta chains from one sample in a study of cytomegalovirus exposure and HLA in healthy donors. TCRdb keeps only in-frame clones here, not all; method: immunoSEQ multiplex PCR. The table includes 150,000 to 200,000 clones, about 86% detected once. The sequencing sample was made of PBMCs. These receptor sequences come from a woman in her 30s in good health and CMV-seronegative. Each CDR3 is given with its conserved first and last residue. Fields, in order: J gene, V gene, clone size, CDR3 protein. Size tells how often a clone was seen (once, few, many) or the class of an expanded clone, and some rows leave it out.

J gene: TRBJ1-2
V gene: TRBV2
clone size: few
CDR3 protein: CASSESHGYTF

J gene: TRBJ2-1
V gene: TRBV5-4
clone size: NA
CDR3 protein: CASSSSGPYNEQFF

J gene: TRBJ1-1
V gene: TRBV11-2
clone size: NA
CDR3 protein: CASSLGFGGAGTTEAFF

J gene: TRBJ2-6
V gene: TRBV4-3
clone size: NA
CDR3 protein: CASSQDGGQRASSGANVLTF

J gene: TRBJ2-1
V gene: TRBV19
clone size: NA
CDR3 protein: CASSLGTGAHEQFF

J gene: TRBJ2-7
V gene: TRBV5-8
clone size: NA
CDR3 protein: CASSLGPGQVYEQYF

J gene: TRBJ1-3
V gene: TRBV6-1
clone size: once
CDR3 protein: CASSAGGAGVGNTIYF

J gene: TRBJ2-1
V gene: TRBV5-1
clone size: NA
CDR3 protein: CASSLEQGVIYNEQFF

J gene: TRBJ2-1
V gene: TRBV6-1
clone size: NA
CDR3 protein: CASSEGTGRNEQFF

J gene: TRBJ2-5
V gene: TRBV6-5
clone size: NA
CDR3 protein: CASSATGLETQYF

J gene: TRBJ1-4
V gene: TRBV6-1
clone size: NA
CDR3 protein: CASSVLGQPWLFF

J gene: TRBJ1-5
V gene: TRBV28
clone size: NA
CDR3 protein: CASGGRGGRQPQHF

J gene: TRBJ2-7
V gene: TRBV5-1
clone size: NA
CDR3 protein: CASSLAGQGLSYEQYF

J gene: TRBJ1-2
V gene: TRBV2
clone size: NA
CDR3 protein: CASRTTDSYGYTF

J gene: TRBJ2-7
V gene: TRBV6-1
clone size: NA
CDR3 protein: CASRRDGPPYEQYF

J gene: TRBJ1-5
V gene: TRBV19
clone size: NA
CDR3 protein: CASKSRDRINQPQHF

J gene: TRBJ2-3
V gene: TRBV14
clone size: NA
CDR3 protein: CASSQDLGGLTDTQYF

J gene: TRBJ2-7
V gene: TRBV28
clone size: NA
CDR3 protein: CASSFDRYEQYF

J gene: TRBJ1-2
V gene: TRBV5-4
clone size: NA
CDR3 protein: CASSFTGLRGYTF

J gene: TRBJ1-5
V gene: TRBV5-6
clone size: NA
CDR3 protein: CASSLFLTGRMSNQPQHF

J gene: TRBJ2-7
V gene: TRBV30
clone size: NA
CDR3 protein: CAWAQGYEQYF

J gene: TRBJ2-7
V gene: TRBV29-1
clone size: NA
CDR3 protein: CSVEIGSETYEQYF

J gene: TRBJ2-7
V gene: TRBV5-1
clone size: NA
CDR3 protein: CASSMRTSGGTLGQYF

J gene: TRBJ1-6
V gene: TRBV6-1
clone size: NA
CDR3 protein: CASSERGVGGYNSPLHF

J gene: TRBJ1-2
V gene: TRBV4-3
clone size: once
CDR3 protein: CASSHRGSYGYTF

J gene: TRBJ1-2
V gene: TRBV5-1
clone size: NA
CDR3 protein: CASSRAPGSGGYTF

J gene: TRBJ2-3
V gene: TRBV9
clone size: NA
CDR3 protein: CASSVDPAGGATDTQYF

J gene: TRBJ2-7
V gene: TRBV29-1
clone size: NA
CDR3 protein: CSVEGDFGQGSSYEQYF

J gene: TRBJ2-5
V gene: TRBV15
clone size: NA
CDR3 protein: CATSRDAGPGQETQYF

J gene: TRBJ1-5
V gene: TRBV6-6
clone size: NA
CDR3 protein: CASSQTGGEAQPQHF

J gene: TRBJ2-3
V gene: TRBV10-3
clone size: NA
CDR3 protein: CAISESRTSQSTDTQYF

J gene: TRBJ2-3
V gene: TRBV5-1
clone size: NA
CDR3 protein: CASSLGIQADTQYF

J gene: TRBJ2-7
V gene: TRBV7-6
clone size: NA
CDR3 protein: CASSIRGSAPYEQYF

J gene: TRBJ1-2
V gene: TRBV20-1
clone size: NA
CDR3 protein: CSARLGGYTF

J gene: TRBJ1-5
V gene: TRBV19
clone size: once
CDR3 protein: CASSIEEKPQHF

J gene: TRBJ1-2
V gene: TRBV5-1
clone size: NA
CDR3 protein: CASSLSGTPNYGYTF

J gene: TRBJ2-2
V gene: TRBV2
clone size: NA
CDR3 protein: CASSVSRTSGGTGELFF